This T cell receptor beta chain was sequenced for a study of immune evolution from preneoplasia to lung adenocarcinoma. Germline CDR1 is MNHNS and CDR2 is SASEGT. J lost 0 bases, V lost 2 bases, and 4 bases had no gene match. The CDR3 extends over 15 amino acids. Generated by immunoSEQ multiplex PCR, the TCRdb table keeps only in-frame clones and is missing some. The repertoire consists of about 14,000 clones, with 65% to 85% occurring once and the leading ten covering approximately 4.2%. The V call is TRBV6-1, the J call TRBJ2-7; 7 nucleotides match TRBD1. The sample comprised FFPE minimally invasive lung adenocarcinoma tissue. The sequence came from a person in their 70s with lung adenocarcinoma. CDR3 in DNA: TGTGCCAGCAGTGAAAATCAGGGGGTCTCCTACGAGCAGTACTTC. Translated: CASSENQGVSYEQYF.